What follows is one T cell receptor (beta chain) and its context. This entry belongs to a study of blood T cell repertoires in COVID-19. Study-wide context: Acute and convalescent COVID-19 specimens originated in the United States, Italy and Spain. Sample material is recorded as cDNA or gDNA derived from T cells, B-cell-depleted T cells, or PBMCs.

Trimming took 3 bases from V and 7 from J; bases not matched to a gene: 16. The V gene's germline CDR1 is MNHNS and CDR2 SASEGT. This CDR3 has 17 residues. In the authors' workflow: Amplification from reference gene primers served as the basis for estimated nucleated cell counts. Clones were sequenced by immunoSEQ multiplex PCR, and TCRdb holds only the in-frame ones, with some missing. V and J calls and clone size are those listed in that table; D and trimming were worked out from the DNA. The table includes around 3,100 clones, 75% to 90% detected once. This sequence originates from a human donor with active COVID-19. The donor label of this sample is uncertain. This chain connects TRBV6-1 to TRBJ2-7; 9 nucleotides line up with TRBD2. Material: peripheral blood. The CDR3 here is CASSDERGLARVGEQYV. In DNA form, the CDR3 reads TGTGCCAGCAGTGATGAGAGGGGACTAGCCAGAGTTGGTGAGCAGTACGTC.